This T cell receptor (beta chain) emerged from a study of T cell responses to AZD1222 COVID-19 vaccine. The V gene lost 6 bases and the J gene lost 3 bases, with 15 bases spanning the gap. The CDR3 is 14 amino acids. Looked up from germline, CDR1 is MNHEY and CDR2 is SMNVEV (reference sequence). As for this clone: The antigen is undetermined.

Assay: immunoSEQ multiplex PCR; the TCRdb copy retains only in-frame clones and omits some. Among more than 15,000 clones listed, about nine tenths were seen once. Study-wide findings and caveats: Clonal diversity may have been underestimated in mostly white British donors.

The chain combines TRBV27 with TRBJ2-7; possibly TRBD1 for D (5 bases). The origin of this receptor is an adult who received the AZD1222 COVID-19 vaccine. Specimen: peripheral blood, collected 28 days after the second AZD1222 dose. The CDR3 DNA reads TGTGCCAGCAGGGGCCTGACAGATCGCTACGAGCAGTACTTC. It encodes CASRGLTDRYEQYF.